The source of this T cell receptor beta chain is a study of tissue T cells after allogeneic stem cell transplantation. Whole-study results and caveats: Shared clones across patients were few; motif clustering revealed tissue-specific shared signatures. In patients and mice, blood and spleen missed much of tissue repertoire. Limitations included a small, clinically heterogeneous cohort and limited sampling depth. TCR repertoires tracked anatomic similarity, regardless of disease or transplant status.

This CDR3 has 12 residues. With 3 bases removed from V and 0 bases from J, the gap between germline ends came to 4 bases. CDR1 and CDR2 (germline): FNHDT, SITEND (reference sequence). As to this clone: Its antigen remains unknown. Germline and genes here are mouse. The read is 1 residue too short to cover the CDR3 end, so that end is filled in from the germline J gene.

Measured with immunoSEQ multiplex PCR; TCRdb has only the in-frame clones, and not every one. Of about 22,000 clones in the sample, around 70% were seen once. The clonotype was recovered from a female BALB/c mouse in good health. Mice of this strain are of MHC haplotype H2-d. The chain uses TRBV19 and TRBJ2-7, with D unresolved. Sample: spleen. This CDR3 reads CASSRFSYEQYF. The sequenced part of the CDR3 DNA is TGTGCCAGCAGTAGGTTCTCCTATGAACAGTAC.